The rows below give T cell receptor beta chains drawn from one sample of a study of blood T cell repertoires in COVID-19. Sequenced by immunoSEQ multiplex PCR; TCRdb stores in-frame clones only, minus some. The table has under 150,000 clones, approximately 84% seen once. Sequenced input: peripheral blood. Source of these receptors: a man aged 45-65 years with acute or convalescent COVID-19. CDR3s include the opening cysteine and the closing phenylalanine or tryptophan. A D gene is named only where the DNA matches it firmly. Some rows have no size entry. The others give once, few or many, or a class for an expanded clone.

size	V	D	J	CDR3	DNA
-	TRBV2	TRBD1	TRBJ2-3	CASSVSGQSTDTQYF	TGTGCCAGCAGCGTGTCGGGACAGAGCACAGATACGCAGTATTTT
-	TRBV28	-	TRBJ1-5	CASRRPGSNQPQHF	TGTGCCAGCAGAAGACCGGGTAGCAATCAGCCCCAGCATTTT
few	TRBV19	TRBD1	TRBJ2-3	CASRDRGRTDTQYF	TGTGCCAGTAGGGACAGGGGGCGGACAGATACGCAGTATTTT
few	TRBV6-5	TRBD2	TRBJ2-3	CASASGGSTDTQYF	TGTGCCAGCGCTAGCGGGGGGAGCACAGATACGCAGTATTTT
-	TRBV5-4	TRBD1	TRBJ1-2	CASSQGQLYGYTF	TGTGCCAGCAGTCAGGGACAGCTCTATGGCTACACCTTC
-	TRBV5-4	TRBD1	TRBJ1-1	CASSFTGDTEAFF	TGTGCCAGCAGCTTTACAGGGGACACTGAAGCTTTCTTT
-	TRBV6-1	-	TRBJ1-5	CASSEGQASNQPQHF	TGTGCCAGCAGTGAAGGTCAAGCAAGCAATCAGCCCCAGCATTTT
-	TRBV10-3	-	TRBJ1-2	CAISVDTAYGYTF	TGTGCCATCAGTGTTGACACGGCCTATGGCTACACCTTC
-	TRBV3-1/TRBV3-2	-	TRBJ1-2	CASSQDPRDFNTF	TGTGCCAGCAGCCAAGATCCGAGGGATTTCAACACCTTC
-	TRBV5-1	-	TRBJ1-4	CASSLLGGYDEKLFF	TGCGCCAGCAGCTTGTTAGGGGGATACGATGAAAAACTGTTTTTT
-	TRBV10-3	TRBD2	TRBJ2-5	CASNSGGEETQYF	TGTGCCTCAAATAGCGGGGGGGAAGAGACCCAGTACTTC
-	TRBV18	TRBD1	TRBJ2-3	CASSPHRPGQGMTDTQYF	TGTGCCAGCTCCCCGCATCGACCGGGACAGGGGATGACAGATACGCAGTATTTT
-	TRBV24-1	-	TRBJ2-1	CATSAPRESLTNEQFF	TGTGCCACCAGTGCCCCGCGGGAATCTCTGACCAATGAGCAGTTCTTC
-	TRBV10-3	TRBD1	TRBJ1-1	CAIRPRDSSEAFF	TGTGCCATCCGTCCCCGGGACAGTTCTGAAGCTTTCTTT
once	TRBV11-2	-	TRBJ1-1	CASSLGAGREAFF	TGTGCCAGCAGCTTAGGGGCAGGCCGTGAAGCTTTCTTT
once	TRBV6-6	-	TRBJ1-1	CASSYSELNTEAFF	TGTGCCAGCAGTTACTCCGAGTTGAACACTGAAGCTTTCTTT
-	TRBV4-2	-	TRBJ1-2	CASSQERYQGTYGYTF	TGTGCCAGCAGCCAAGAGAGGTACCAGGGGACCTATGGCTACACCTTC
-	TRBV2	-	TRBJ1-5	CASRPQGAGQPQHF	TGTGCCAGCAGGCCACAGGGAGCGGGGCAGCCCCAGCATTTT
-	TRBV15	TRBD1	TRBJ1-2	CATSSRGQGGVGYTF	TGTGCCACCAGCAGCCGTGGACAGGGGGGCGTCGGCTACACCTTC
once	TRBV6-4	-	TRBJ2-2	CASSAAGDTGELFF	TGTGCCAGCAGTGCAGCAGGGGACACCGGGGAGCTGTTTTTT
-	TRBV30	TRBD1	TRBJ1-1	CACTGGTEAFF	TGTGCCTGCACAGGGGGCACTGAAGCTTTCTTT
-	TRBV10-1	-	TRBJ1-1	CASSEGRVTEAFF	TGCGCCAGCAGTGAGGGGCGGGTGACTGAAGCTTTCTTT
few	TRBV6-1	-	TRBJ1-2	CASSEIRGRDGYTF	TGTGCCAGCAGTGAAATCCGGGGGAGAGATGGCTACACCTTC
-	TRBV7-9	-	TRBJ2-1	CASKPQADGDGNEQFF	TGTGCCAGCAAGCCTCAGGCGGACGGGGATGGGAATGAGCAGTTCTTC
once	TRBV19	-	TRBJ1-3	CASSIGRFSGNTIYF	TGTGCCAGTAGTATTGGCAGGTTCTCTGGAAACACCATATATTTT
few	TRBV3-1/TRBV3-2	TRBD1	TRBJ2-1	CASSQDRTGLNEQFF	TGTGCCAGCAGCCAAGATAGGACAGGGCTAAATGAGCAGTTCTTC
-	TRBV5-1	-	TRBJ1-2	CASSLLANYGYTF	TGCGCCAGCAGCTTGTTAGCTAACTATGGCTACACCTTC
-	TRBV19	-	TRBJ2-6	CASNSRGAGANVLTF	TGTGCCAGTAATTCCAGGGGCGCTGGGGCCAACGTCCTGACTTTC
-	TRBV28	TRBD1	TRBJ2-4	CASSRRQGESKNIQYF	TGTGCCAGCAGCCGCCGACAGGGGGAGTCCAAAAACATTCAGTACTTC
once	TRBV12-3/TRBV12-4	-	TRBJ1-2	CASKKGRGAGYTF	TGTGCCAGCAAAAAGGGTCGGGGGGCTGGCTACACCTTC
few	TRBV5-6	-	TRBJ1-1	CASSWGLLENTEAFF	TGTGCCAGCAGCTGGGGCTTATTGGAGAACACTGAAGCTTTCTTT
-	TRBV30	-	TRBJ1-2	CAWSSVPSPGYTF	TGTGCCTGGAGTTCGGTACCCTCGCCTGGCTACACCTTC
-	TRBV2	TRBD1	TRBJ2-3	CASSSNRGVGHADTQYF	TGTGCCAGCAGTTCTAACAGGGGGGTGGGGCACGCAGATACGCAGTATTTT
-	TRBV19	TRBD1	TRBJ1-2	CASSTRDSYGYTF	TGTGCCAGTAGTACCCGGGACAGCTATGGCTACACCTTC
-	TRBV18	TRBD1	TRBJ1-1	CASSLGRGLNTEAFF	TGTGCCAGCTCACTCGGCAGGGGGCTGAACACTGAAGCTTTCTTT
-	TRBV2	-	TRBJ2-7	CASSGAYEQYF	TGTGCCAGCAGTGGCGCATACGAGCAGTACTTC
few	TRBV10-3	-	TRBJ1-1	CAISGTGFEGAFF	TGTGCCATCAGTGGAACAGGGTTTGAAGGAGCTTTCTTT
-	TRBV2	-	TRBJ1-5	CASSTLSGNQDQPQHF	TGTGCCAGCAGCACCCTATCAGGGAATCAGGATCAGCCCCAGCATTTT
few	TRBV27	-	TRBJ1-6	CASTPGLHNSPLHF	TGTGCCAGCACCCCGGGATTGCATAATTCACCCCTCCACTTT
-	TRBV14	TRBD2	TRBJ2-2	CASSQRRGGTGELFF	TGTGCCAGCAGCCAACGGCGGGGGGGCACCGGGGAGCTGTTTTTT
-	TRBV7-8	-	TRBJ2-7	CASSPPRDVYEQYF	TGTGCCAGCAGCCCCCCTCGAGATGTCTACGAGCAGTACTTC
-	TRBV4-1	TRBD2	TRBJ2-7	CASSPTPSGARSYEQYF	TGCGCCAGCAGCCCTACCCCTAGCGGGGCCCGATCCTACGAGCAGTACTTC
-	TRBV6-1	TRBD1	TRBJ1-1	CASSEASGTVLEAFF	TGTGCCAGCAGTGAAGCCTCCGGGACAGTCCTTGAAGCTTTCTTT
few	TRBV6-5	-	TRBJ1-5	CASRENQPQHF	TGTGCCAGCAGGGAGAATCAGCCCCAGCATTTT
-	TRBV4-1	TRBD2	TRBJ2-3	CASSPTGGVGTDTQYF	TGCGCCAGCAGCCCCACGGGAGGGGTGGGCACAGATACGCAGTATTTT
few	TRBV19	TRBD1	TRBJ1-6	CASTRTGFNLNSPLHF	TGTGCCAGTACCCGGACAGGGTTTAATCTAAATTCACCCCTCCACTTT
-	TRBV5-1	-	TRBJ2-7	CASSLGQTVTYEQYF	TGCGCCAGCAGCTTGGGGCAGACTGTTACCTACGAGCAGTACTTC
-	TRBV7-2	-	TRBJ2-1	CASSLGGGRWNEQFF	TGTGCCAGCAGCTTAGGGGGGGGGCGATGGAATGAGCAGTTCTTC
-	TRBV18	-	TRBJ1-5	CASSPLLSNQPQHF	TGTGCCAGCTCACCACTCTTAAGCAATCAGCCCCAGCATTTT
-	TRBV6-5	TRBD1	TRBJ1-1	CASTSQGGMNTEAFF	TGTGCCAGCACTTCCCAGGGGGGCATGAACACTGAAGCTTTCTTT
few	TRBV27	-	TRBJ2-2	CASKEAGNTGELFF	TGTGCCAGCAAAGAGGCTGGGAACACCGGGGAGCTGTTTTTT
-	TRBV5-1	-	TRBJ1-3	CASSLDSGNPGNTIYF	TGCGCCAGCAGCTTGGATTCAGGGAATCCTGGAAACACCATATATTTT
-	TRBV7-2	-	TRBJ1-1	CASSHAQGLNTEAFF	TGTGCCAGCAGCCATGCCCAGGGATTGAACACTGAAGCTTTCTTT
-	TRBV19	-	TRBJ2-3	CASSTGKTSTDTQYF	TGTGCCAGTAGTACCGGGAAAACTAGCACAGATACGCAGTATTTT